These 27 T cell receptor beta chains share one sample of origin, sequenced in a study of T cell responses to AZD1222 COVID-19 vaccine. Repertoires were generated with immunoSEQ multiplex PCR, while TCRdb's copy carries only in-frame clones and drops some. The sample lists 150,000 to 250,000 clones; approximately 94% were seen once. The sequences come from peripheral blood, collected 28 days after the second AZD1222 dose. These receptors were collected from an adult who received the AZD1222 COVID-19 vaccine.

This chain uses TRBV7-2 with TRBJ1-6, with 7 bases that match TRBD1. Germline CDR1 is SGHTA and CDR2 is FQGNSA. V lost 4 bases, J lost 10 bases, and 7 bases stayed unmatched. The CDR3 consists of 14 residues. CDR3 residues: CASSSGQVQSPLHF. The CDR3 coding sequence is TGTGCCAGCAGCTCCGGACAGGTCCAGTCACCCCTCCACTTT.

CDR3 residues: CASSAGASAGRFNYGYTF. CDR3 coding DNA: TGTGCCAGCAGCGCTGGCGCCTCGGCCGGGCGCTTTAACTATGGCTACACCTTC. The gene calls are TRBV5-4 and TRBJ1-2; D not resolved. Germline CDR1 is SGHNT and CDR2 is YYREEE (reference sequence). The CDR3 sequence is 18 residues long. V was cut by 4 bases and J by 1 base, with 23 bases left in between.

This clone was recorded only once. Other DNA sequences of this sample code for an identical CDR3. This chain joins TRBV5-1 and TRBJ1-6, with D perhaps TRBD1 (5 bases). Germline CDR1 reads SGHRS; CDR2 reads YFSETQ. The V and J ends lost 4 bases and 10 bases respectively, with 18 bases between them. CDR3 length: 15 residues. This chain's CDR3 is CASSPLGGTGSPLHF. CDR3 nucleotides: TGCGCCAGCAGCCCGCTGGGGGGGACTGGGTCACCCCTCCACTTT.

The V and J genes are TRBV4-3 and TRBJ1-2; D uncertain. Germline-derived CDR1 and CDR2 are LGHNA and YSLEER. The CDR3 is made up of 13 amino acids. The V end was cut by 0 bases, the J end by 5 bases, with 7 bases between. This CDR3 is CASSQDQSYGYTF. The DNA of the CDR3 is TGCGCCAGCAGCCAAGATCAGAGTTATGGCTACACCTTC.

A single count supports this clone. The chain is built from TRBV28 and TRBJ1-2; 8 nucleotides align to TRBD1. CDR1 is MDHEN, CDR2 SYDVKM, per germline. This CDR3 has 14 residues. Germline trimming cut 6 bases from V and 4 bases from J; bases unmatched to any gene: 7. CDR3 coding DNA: TGTGCCAGCAGCACTACAGGGGGGGTCTATGGCTACACCTTC. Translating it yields CASSTTGGVYGYTF.

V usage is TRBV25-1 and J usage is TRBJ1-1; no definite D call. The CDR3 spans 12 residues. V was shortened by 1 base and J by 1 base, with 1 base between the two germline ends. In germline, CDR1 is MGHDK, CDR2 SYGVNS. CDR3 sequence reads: CASSESNTEAFF. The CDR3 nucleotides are TGTGCCAGCAGTGAATCGAACACTGAAGCTTTCTTT.

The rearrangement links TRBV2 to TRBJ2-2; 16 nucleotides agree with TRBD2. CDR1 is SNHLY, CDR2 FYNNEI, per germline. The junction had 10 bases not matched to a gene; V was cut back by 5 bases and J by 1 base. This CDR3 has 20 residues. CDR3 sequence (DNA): TGTGCCAGCAGTCCTCTGGGACTAGCGGGGGGGCCGGGGAACACCGGGGAGCTGTTTTTT. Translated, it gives CASSPLGLAGGPGNTGELFF.

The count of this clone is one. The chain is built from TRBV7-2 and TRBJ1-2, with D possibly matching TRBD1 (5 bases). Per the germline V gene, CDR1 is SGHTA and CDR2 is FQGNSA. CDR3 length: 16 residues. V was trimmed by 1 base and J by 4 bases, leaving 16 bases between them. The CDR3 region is CASSLERAGQIYGYTF. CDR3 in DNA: TGTGCCAGCAGCTTAGAAAGGGCAGGGCAGATCTATGGCTACACCTTC.

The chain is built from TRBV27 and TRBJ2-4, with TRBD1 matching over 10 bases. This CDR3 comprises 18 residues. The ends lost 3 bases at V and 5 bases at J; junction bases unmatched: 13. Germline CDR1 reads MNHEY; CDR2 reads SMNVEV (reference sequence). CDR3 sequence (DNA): TGTGCCAGCAGTTTCACCGGGACAGGGGCTCGAAAACAAAACATTCAGTACTTC. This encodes CASSFTGTGARKQNIQYF.

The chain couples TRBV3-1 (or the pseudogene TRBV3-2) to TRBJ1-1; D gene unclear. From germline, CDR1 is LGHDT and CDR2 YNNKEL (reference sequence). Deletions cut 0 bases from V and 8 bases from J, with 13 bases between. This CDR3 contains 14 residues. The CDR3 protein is CASSQDWVGGEAFF. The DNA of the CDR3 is TGTGCCAGCAGCCAAGATTGGGTTGGAGGGGAAGCTTTCTTT.

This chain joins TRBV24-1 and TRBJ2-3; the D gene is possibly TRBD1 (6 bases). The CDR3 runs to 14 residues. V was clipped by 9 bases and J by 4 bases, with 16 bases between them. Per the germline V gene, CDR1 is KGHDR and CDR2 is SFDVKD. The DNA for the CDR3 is TGTGCCACCCGGGACACCTCGGGCTCAGATACGCAGTATTTT. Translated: CATRDTSGSDTQYF.

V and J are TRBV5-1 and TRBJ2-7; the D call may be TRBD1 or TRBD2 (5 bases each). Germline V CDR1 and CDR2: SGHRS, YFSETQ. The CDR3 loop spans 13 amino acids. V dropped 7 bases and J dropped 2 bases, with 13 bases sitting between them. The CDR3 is CASHRNGAYEQYF. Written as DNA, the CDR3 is TGCGCCAGCCACAGGAACGGGGCCTACGAGCAGTACTTC.

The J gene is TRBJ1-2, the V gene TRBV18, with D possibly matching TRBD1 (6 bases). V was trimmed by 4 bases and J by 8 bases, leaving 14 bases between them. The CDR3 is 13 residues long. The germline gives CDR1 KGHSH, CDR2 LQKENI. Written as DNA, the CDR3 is TGTGCCAGCTCACGGGGCAGGGGATACGGCTACACCTTC. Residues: CASSRGRGYGYTF.

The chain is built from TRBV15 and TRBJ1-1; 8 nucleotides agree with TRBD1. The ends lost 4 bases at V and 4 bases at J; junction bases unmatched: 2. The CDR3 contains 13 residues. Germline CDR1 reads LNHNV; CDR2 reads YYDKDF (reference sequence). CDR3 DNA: TGTGCCACCAGCATGACAGGGGCCACTGAAGCTTTCTTT. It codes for CATSMTGATEAFF.

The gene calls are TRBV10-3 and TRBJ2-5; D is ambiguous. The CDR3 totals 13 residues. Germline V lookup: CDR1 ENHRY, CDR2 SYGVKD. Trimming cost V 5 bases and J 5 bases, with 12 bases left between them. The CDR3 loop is CAISLVAGETQYF. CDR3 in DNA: TGTGCCATCAGTTTAGTGGCCGGGGAGACCCAGTACTTC.

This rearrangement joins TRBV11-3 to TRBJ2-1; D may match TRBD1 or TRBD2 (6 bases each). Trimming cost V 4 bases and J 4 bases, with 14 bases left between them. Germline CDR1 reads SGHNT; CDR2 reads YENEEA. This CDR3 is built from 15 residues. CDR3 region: CASSSAGGDYNEQFF. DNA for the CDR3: TGTGCCAGCAGCTCCGCCGGGGGCGATTACAATGAGCAGTTCTTC. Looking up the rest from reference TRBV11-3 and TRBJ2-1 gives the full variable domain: EAGVVQSPRYKIIEKKQPVAFWCNPISGHNTLYWYLQNLGQGPELLIRYENEEAVDDSQLPKDRFSAERLKGVDSTLKIQPAELGDSAVYLCASSSAGGDYNEQFFGPGTRLTVL.

The DNA of the CDR3 is TGTGCCAGCAGCGTCTCAGGGGGGGTGGATGAGCAGTTCTTC. This translates into CASSVSGGVDEQFF. V gene TRBV5-5 combines with J gene TRBJ2-1; D tentatively fits TRBD1 or TRBD2 (7 bases each). This CDR3 region has 14 residues. CDR1 is SGHKS and CDR2 is YYEKEE in the germline V gene (reference sequence). V was cut by 4 bases and J by 8 bases, with 16 bases left in between.

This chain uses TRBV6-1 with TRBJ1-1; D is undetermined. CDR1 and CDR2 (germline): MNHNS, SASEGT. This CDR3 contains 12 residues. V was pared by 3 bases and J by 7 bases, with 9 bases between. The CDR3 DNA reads TGTGCCAGCAGTGACCCGGGTTATGAAGCTTTCTTT. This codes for CASSDPGYEAFF.

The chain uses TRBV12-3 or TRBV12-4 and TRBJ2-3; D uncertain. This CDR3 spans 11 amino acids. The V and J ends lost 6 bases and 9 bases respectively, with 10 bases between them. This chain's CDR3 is CASSWRNTQYF. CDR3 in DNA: TGTGCCAGCAGCTGGAGAAACACGCAGTATTTT.

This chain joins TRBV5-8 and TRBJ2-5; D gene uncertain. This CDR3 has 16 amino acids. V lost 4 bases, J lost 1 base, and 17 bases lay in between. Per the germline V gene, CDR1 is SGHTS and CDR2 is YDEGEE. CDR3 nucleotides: TGTGCCAGCAGCCTTGGCCTAGACAAAGTCCAAGAGACCCAGTACTTC. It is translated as CASSLGLDKVQETQYF. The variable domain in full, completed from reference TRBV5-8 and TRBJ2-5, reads EAGVTQSPTHLIKTRGQQATLRCSPISGHTSVYWYQQALGLGLQFLLWYDEGEERNRGNFPPRFSGRQFPNYSSELNVNALELEDSALYLCASSLGLDKVQETQYFGPGTRLLVL.

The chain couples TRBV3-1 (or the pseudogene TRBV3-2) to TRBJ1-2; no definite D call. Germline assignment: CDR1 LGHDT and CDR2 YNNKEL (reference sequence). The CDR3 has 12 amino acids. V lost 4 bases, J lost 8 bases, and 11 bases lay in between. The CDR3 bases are TGTGCCAGCAGCCCCCCAGGTGAGGGCTACACCTTC. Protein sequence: CASSPPGEGYTF.

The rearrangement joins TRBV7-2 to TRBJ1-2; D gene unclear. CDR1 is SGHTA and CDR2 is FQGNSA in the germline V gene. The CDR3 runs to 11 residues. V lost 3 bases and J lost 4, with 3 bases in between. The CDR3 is CASSFSYGYTF. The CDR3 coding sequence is TGTGCCAGCAGCTTCAGCTATGGCTACACCTTC.

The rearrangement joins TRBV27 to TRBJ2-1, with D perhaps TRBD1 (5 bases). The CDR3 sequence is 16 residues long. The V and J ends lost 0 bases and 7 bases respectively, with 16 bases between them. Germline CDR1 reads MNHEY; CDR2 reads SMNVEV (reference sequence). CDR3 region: CASSLSSTVGQNEQFF. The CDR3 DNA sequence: TGTGCCAGCAGTTTATCGTCAACAGTAGGACAAAATGAGCAGTTCTTC.

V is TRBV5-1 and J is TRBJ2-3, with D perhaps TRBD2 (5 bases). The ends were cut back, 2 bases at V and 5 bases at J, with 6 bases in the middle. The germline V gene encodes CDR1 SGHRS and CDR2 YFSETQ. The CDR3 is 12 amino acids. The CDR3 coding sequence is TGCGCCAGCAGCTTTGGAGGAGATACGCAGTATTTT. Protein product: CASSFGGDTQYF.

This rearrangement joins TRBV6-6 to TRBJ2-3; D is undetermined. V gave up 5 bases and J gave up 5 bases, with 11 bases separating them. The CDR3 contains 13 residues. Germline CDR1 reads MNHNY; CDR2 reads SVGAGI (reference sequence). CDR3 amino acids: CASSRLGLDTQYF. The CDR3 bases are TGTGCCAGCAGTAGACTTGGGCTAGATACGCAGTATTTT.

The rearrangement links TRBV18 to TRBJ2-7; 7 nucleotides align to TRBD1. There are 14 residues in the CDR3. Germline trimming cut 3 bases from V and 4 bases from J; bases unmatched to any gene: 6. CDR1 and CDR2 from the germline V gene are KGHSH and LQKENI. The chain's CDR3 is CASSPPGQQYEQYF. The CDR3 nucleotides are TGTGCCAGCTCACCGCCGGGACAGCAATACGAGCAGTACTTC.

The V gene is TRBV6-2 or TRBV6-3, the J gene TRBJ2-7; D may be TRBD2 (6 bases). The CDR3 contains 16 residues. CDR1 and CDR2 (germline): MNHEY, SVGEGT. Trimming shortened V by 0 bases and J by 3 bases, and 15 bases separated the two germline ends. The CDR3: CASSYSRQRARYEQYF. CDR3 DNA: TGTGCCAGCAGTTACTCGAGGCAGCGGGCCCGCTACGAGCAGTACTTC.